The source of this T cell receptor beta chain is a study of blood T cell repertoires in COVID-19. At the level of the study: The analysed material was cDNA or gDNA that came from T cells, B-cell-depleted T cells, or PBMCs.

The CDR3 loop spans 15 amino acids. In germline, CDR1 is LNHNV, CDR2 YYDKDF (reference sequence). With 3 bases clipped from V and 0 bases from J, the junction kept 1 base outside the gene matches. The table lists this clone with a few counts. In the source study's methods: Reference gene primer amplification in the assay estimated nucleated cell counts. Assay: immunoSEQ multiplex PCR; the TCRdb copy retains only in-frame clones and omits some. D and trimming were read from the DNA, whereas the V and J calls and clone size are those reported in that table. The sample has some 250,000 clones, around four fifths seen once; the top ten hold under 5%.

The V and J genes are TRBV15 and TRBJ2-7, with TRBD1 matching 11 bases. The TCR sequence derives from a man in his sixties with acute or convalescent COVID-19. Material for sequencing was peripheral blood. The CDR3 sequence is CATSRGQGDSYEQYF. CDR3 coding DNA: TGTGCCACCAGCAGGGGACAGGGGGACTCCTACGAGCAGTACTTC.